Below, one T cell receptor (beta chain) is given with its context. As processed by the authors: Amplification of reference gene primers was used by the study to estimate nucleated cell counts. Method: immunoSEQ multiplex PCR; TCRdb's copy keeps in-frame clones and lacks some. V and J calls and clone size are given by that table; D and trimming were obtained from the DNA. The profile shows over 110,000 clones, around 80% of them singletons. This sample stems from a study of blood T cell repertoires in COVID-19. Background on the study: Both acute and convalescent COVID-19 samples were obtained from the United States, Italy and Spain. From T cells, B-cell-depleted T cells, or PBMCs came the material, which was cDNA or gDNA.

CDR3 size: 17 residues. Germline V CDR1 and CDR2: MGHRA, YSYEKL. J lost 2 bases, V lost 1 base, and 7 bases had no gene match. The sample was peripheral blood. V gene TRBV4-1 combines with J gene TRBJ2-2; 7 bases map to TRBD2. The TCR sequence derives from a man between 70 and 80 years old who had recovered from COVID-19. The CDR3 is CASSQAGGRGNTGELFF. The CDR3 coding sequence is TGCGCCAGCAGCCAAGCGGGCGGGAGAGGTAACACCGGGGAGCTGTTTTTT.